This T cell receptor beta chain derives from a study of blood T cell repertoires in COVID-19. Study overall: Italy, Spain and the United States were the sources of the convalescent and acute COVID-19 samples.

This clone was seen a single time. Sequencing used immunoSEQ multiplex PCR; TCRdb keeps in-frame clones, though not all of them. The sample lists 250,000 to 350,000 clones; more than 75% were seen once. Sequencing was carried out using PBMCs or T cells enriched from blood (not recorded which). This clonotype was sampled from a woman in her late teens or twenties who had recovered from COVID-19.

CDR3 residues: CASSLRGHENGYTF. CDR3 bases: TGTGCCAGCAGTTTAAGGGGACACGAGAATGGCTACACCTTC. The chain carries TRBV27 and TRBJ1-2, with D maybe TRBD1 (6 bases). V shed 2 bases and J shed 6 bases, with 13 bases lying between them. The germline gives CDR1 MNHEY, CDR2 SMNVEV (reference sequence). The CDR3 consists of 14 residues.